This T cell receptor beta chain was identified during a study of blood T cell repertoires in COVID-19. This CDR3 region has 14 residues. V was trimmed by 3 bases and J by 2 bases, leaving 9 bases between them. Germline CDR1 is KGHSH and CDR2 is LQKENI. Here immunoSEQ multiplex PCR was the method, and the copy in TCRdb shows in-frame clones only, minus some. The data contain roughly 200,000 clones, around 83% of them seen just once; the ten biggest clones take up around 3.1%. Sample: PBMCs or T cells enriched from blood (not recorded which). The sequence derives from a woman aged 25 to 39 who had been exposed to COVID-19. This chain connects TRBV18 to TRBJ2-3; a weak D match, TRBD2 (5 bases). CDR3 coding DNA: TGTGCCAGCTCACCCCGGGGTATCACAGATACGCAGTATTTT. The encoded protein is CASSPRGITDTQYF.